This T cell receptor beta chain was observed in a study of T cell repertoires in cytomegalovirus infection (dated by TCRdb to the late 2010s). Describing the broader study: The peptide stimulations were aimed at well-studied HLA-B-restricted epitopes as well as recently identified HLA-C-restricted CMV epitopes, whose presentation resists viral immunomodulation. The HLA type of each donor mattered for the analysis, because public TCR beta signatures pointed to carriage of CMV infection along with the matching HLA type.

The CDR3 holds 14 amino acids from the cysteine to the phenylalanine. Just the 42-base CDR3 DNA is kept, in frame starting at base 1. CDR1 and CDR2 are read off the germline V gene (reference sequence) as LNHDA and SQIVND. V was cut back by 7 bases and J by 0 bases, leaving a gap of 10 bases between them. The reads were generated on an Illumina HiSeq 1500. TCRdb reworked the public reads: Q25 trimming with fastp, MiXCR clone assembly, productive beta chains retained. Under each unique CDR3 protein, matching rows form one entry showing the most common genes and DNA. This sample has fewer than 60,000 distinct CDR3 sequences in its table, and around 20% of those were observed once. The top ten clones comprise around 80% of the sample. Notes on this clonotype: It has no known antigen specificity. Per-nucleotide qualities are absent, and no much larger clonotype sits a single base away.

What this sample's treatment or condition label stands for: in vitro stimulation with specific CMV peptide epitopes to enrich CMV-specific T cells. Points the paper makes about the study in general: In the ex vivo response, HLA-C-restricted CMV-specific TCR beta clonotypes were dominant, and in two of eight donors the single most frequent clonotype came from this HLA-C-restricted group. In both this cohort and an independent roughly 350-donor cohort, the cumulative frequency of public TCR beta family members distinguished carriers of CMV infection plus the relevant HLA type.

Rearrangement joined TRBV19 to TRBJ1-5, and perhaps TRBD1 as D gene, on 6 matching bases. This receptor was identified in a human donor in good health (CMV status not recorded). Some clones in this sample may be carry-over from other donors' samples. This specimen was CD8+ T cells from cultured PBMCs, taken from culture after CMV antigen stimulation. The base sequence is TGTGCCAGTAACCGACAGGCTAGCAATCAGCCCCAGCATTTT. Its protein is CASNRQASNQPQHF. Where the CDR3 stops, the reference TRBV19 and TRBJ1-5 genes take over; the full variable domain is DGGITQSPKYLFRKEGQNVTLSCEQNLNHDAMYWYRQDPGQGLRLIYYSQIVNDFQKGDIAEGYSVSREKKESFPLTVTSAQKNPTAFYLCASNRQASNQPQHFGDGTRLSIL.